This note documents a single T cell receptor beta chain sequence. Its cognate antigen is unknown. This sample is part of a study of cytomegalovirus exposure and HLA in healthy donors. Study-wide points: Subsequent analysis found a tendency for first-cohort TCR clusters to co-occur within the 90 to 150 validation repertoires. There were three CMV-associated chains whose specificity for CMV antigens was confirmed in vitro. Some 150 TCR beta chains were listed as cytomegalovirus-associated.

The CDR3 spans 14 residues. CDR1 and CDR2 from the germline V gene are MRHNA and SNTAGT. V was shortened by 8 bases and J by 2 bases, with 10 bases between the two germline ends. Libraries were prepared by immunoSEQ multiplex PCR; TCRdb keeps only in-frame clonotypes and omits some of them. The sample has approximately 70,000 clones, approximately 94% seen once. The J gene is TRBJ2-6, the V gene TRBV6-4, with D perhaps matching TRBD1 (5 bases). Sequencing was done on a sample of PBMCs. This receptor was obtained from a woman aged 18-35 years in good health and CMV-seronegative. CDR3 sequence: CASSEQAGANVLTF. CDR3 in DNA: TGTGCCAGCTCAGAACAGGCTGGGGCCAACGTCCTGACTTTC.